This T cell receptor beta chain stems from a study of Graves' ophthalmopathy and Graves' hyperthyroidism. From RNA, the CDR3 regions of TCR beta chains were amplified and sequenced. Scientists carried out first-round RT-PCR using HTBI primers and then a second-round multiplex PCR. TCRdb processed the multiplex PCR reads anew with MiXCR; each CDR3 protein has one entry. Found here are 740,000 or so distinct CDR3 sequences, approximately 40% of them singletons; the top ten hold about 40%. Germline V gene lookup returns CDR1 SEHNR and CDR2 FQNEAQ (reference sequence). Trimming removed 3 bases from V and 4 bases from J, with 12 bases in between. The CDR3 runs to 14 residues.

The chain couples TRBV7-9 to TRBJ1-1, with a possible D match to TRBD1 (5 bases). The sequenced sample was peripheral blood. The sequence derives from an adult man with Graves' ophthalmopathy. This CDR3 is CASSFSGPSTEAFF. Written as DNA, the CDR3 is TGTGCCAGCAGCTTTTCAGGGCCGAGCACTGAAGCTTTCTTT.